A single sample is the source of the 16 T cell receptor beta chains below, sequenced in a study of T cell changes during pregnancy in multiple sclerosis. The protocol was immunoSEQ multiplex PCR, while the TCRdb copy is restricted to in-frame clones and leaves out a portion. This table has more than 85,000 clones, 94% appearing once. The material sequenced was peripheral blood, taken after pregnancy. The receptors were sampled from a female donor in good health, enrolled as a control in a pregnancy study.

The gene calls are TRBV6-5 and TRBJ2-1, with a tentative D call TRBD1 (5 bases). CDR3 length equals 11 residues. Trimming took off 6 bases at V and 10 bases at J, with 10 bases between the two ends. Per the germline V gene, CDR1 is MNHEY and CDR2 is SVGAGI. CDR3 sequence: CASRLGQEQFF. CDR3 sequence (DNA): TGTGCCAGCAGGTTGGGGCAGGAGCAGTTCTTC.

The CDR3 DNA follows: TGTGCCAGCCGGTTTGAATATAGCACTGAAGCTTTCTTT. This codes for CASRFEYSTEAFF. The rearrangement uses TRBV28 and TRBJ1-1; the D is unclear. CDR3 length: 13 amino acids. Per germline, CDR1 MDHEN and CDR2 SYDVKM. Trimming took off 8 bases at V and 4 bases at J, with 14 bases between the two ends.

The V call is TRBV6-6, the J call TRBJ2-7, with D unresolved. Germline CDR1 MNHNY, CDR2 SVGAGI (reference sequence). V lost 10 bases and J lost 1, with 8 bases in between. CDR3 length: 11 residues. Here the CDR3 DNA reads TGTGCCACCACATATTCCTACGAGCAGTACTTC. The encoded protein is CATTYSYEQYF.

The chain carries TRBV6-1 and TRBJ1-2; the D gene is possibly TRBD1 (5 bases). Germline CDR1 and CDR2: MNHNS and SASEGT. The V and J ends lost 6 bases and 2 bases respectively, with 10 bases between them. There are 13 residues in the CDR3. The CDR3 DNA reads as TGTGCCAGCAGGTTAGACAGCAACTATGGCTACACCTTC. Translated, it gives CASRLDSNYGYTF.

The chain links TRBV10-3 to TRBJ2-7, with 9 bases aligning to TRBD1. Losses at the gene ends were 6 bases for V and 5 bases for J; bases not matched to a gene: 8. This CDR3 is 14 amino acids long. Germline V lookup: CDR1 ENHRY, CDR2 SYGVKD. The CDR3 nucleotides are TGTGCCATCAGCCAACAGGGGGCGAGGAACGAGCAGTACTTC. Its translation: CAISQQGARNEQYF.

This chain connects TRBV5-1 to TRBJ1-1, with 9 bases that match TRBD1. CDR1 is SGHRS, CDR2 YFSETQ, per germline. The J segment lost 4 bases and the V segment lost 4 bases, leaving 11 bases of the junction unmatched. This CDR3 is built from 16 residues. The CDR3 reads CASSPLSGQGSTEAFF. The CDR3, as DNA: TGCGCCAGCAGCCCGCTGTCGGGACAGGGTTCCACTGAAGCTTTCTTT.

In its sample, this clone was seen a few times. The chain has TRBV4-2 and TRBJ1-1, with 8 nucleotides matching TRBD1. The CDR3 contains 15 residues. Germline CDR1 reads LGHNA; CDR2 reads YNFKEQ. V was clipped by 3 bases and J by 1 base; unmatched bases: 4. The CDR3: CASSQDGTGNTEAFF. The CDR3 DNA follows: TGTGCCAGCAGCCAGGATGGGACAGGGAACACTGAAGCTTTCTTT.

This chain connects TRBV7-9 to TRBJ2-1, with 8 bases identical to TRBD2. This CDR3 is 16 amino acids long. Germline V gene sequence: CDR1 SEHNR, CDR2 FQNEAQ (reference sequence). The V segment lost 10 bases and the J segment 7 bases; nucleotides outside the gene matches: 18. DNA of the CDR3: TGTGCCAACAAACCCCCTCGGGGCGGGAGGACGAATGAGCAGTTCTTC. Translation gives CANKPPRGGRTNEQFF.

This chain links TRBV6-1 with TRBJ2-4, with D possibly matching TRBD1 (5 bases). The V end was cut by 6 bases, the J end by 15 bases, with 18 bases between. Germline CDR1 is MNHNS and CDR2 is SASEGT. CDR3 length: 12 residues. CDR3 DNA: TGTGCCAGCAGGATACAGGATGGGTCCCCGTACTTC. Protein sequence: CASRIQDGSPYF.

This clone was observed a handful of times. The chain is built from TRBV19 and TRBJ2-1; D might be TRBD2 (6 bases). The germline CDR1 and CDR2 sequences are LNHDA and SQIVND (reference sequence). This CDR3 has 11 amino acids. V shed 6 bases and J shed 8 bases, with 8 bases lying between them. DNA of the CDR3: TGTGCCAGTAGCGGGAGATATGAGCAGTTCTTC. Amino acids: CASSGRYEQFF. Filled out from reference TRBV19 and TRBJ2-1, the complete variable domain reads DGGITQSPKYLFRKEGQNVTLSCEQNLNHDAMYWYRQDPGQGLRLIYYSQIVNDFQKGDIAEGYSVSREKKESFPLTVTSAQKNPTAFYLCASSGRYEQFFGPGTRLTVL.

The chain is built from TRBV28 and TRBJ2-1, with D perhaps matching TRBD1 (6 bases). This CDR3 region has 15 residues. From germline, CDR1 is MDHEN and CDR2 SYDVKM. The V end was cut by 1 base, the J end by 5 bases, with 12 bases between. The CDR3 protein is CASSLSGRGNNEQFF. DNA of the CDR3: TGTGCCAGCAGTTTATCCGGCAGGGGAAACAATGAGCAGTTCTTC.

This chain connects TRBV28 to TRBJ1-2; D possibly corresponds to TRBD1 (6 bases). CDR3 size: 15 residues. The germline V and J ends were trimmed by 3 bases and 4 bases, with 15 bases remaining between them. Germline CDR1 and CDR2: MDHEN and SYDVKM. This CDR3 reads CASSFTEQGLYGYTF. The CDR3 DNA is TGTGCCAGCAGTTTTACCGAACAGGGCCTCTATGGCTACACCTTC.

The gene calls are TRBV13 and TRBJ2-2; possibly TRBD1 for D (6 bases). This CDR3 is built from 20 residues. Germline values: CDR1 PRHDT, CDR2 FYEKMQ (reference sequence). V lost 5 bases to trimming and J lost 0 bases, with 25 bases between them. CDR3 in amino acids: CASSTLGVGIGQTNTGELFF. CDR3 coding DNA: TGTGCCAGCAGCACACTAGGGGTAGGTATCGGACAGACGAACACCGGGGAGCTGTTTTTT.

This chain joins TRBV28 and TRBJ2-7; TRBD2 aligns across 9 bases. The V and J ends lost 3 bases and 2 bases, in that order; junction bases with no gene match: 5. The CDR3 loop spans 15 amino acids. The V gene's germline CDR1 is MDHEN and CDR2 SYDVKM. Here the CDR3 reads CASSFPSGNAYEQYF. The CDR3 coding sequence is TGTGCCAGCAGTTTCCCTAGCGGGAATGCCTACGAGCAGTACTTC.

V usage is TRBV5-1 and J usage is TRBJ2-2, with 8 bases fitting TRBD2. V was clipped by 3 bases and J by 5 bases; unmatched bases: 9. The V gene's germline CDR1 is SGHRS and CDR2 YFSETQ. The CDR3 runs 16 residues. CDR3 region: CASSSGLAGYTGELFF. DNA for the CDR3: TGCGCCAGCAGCTCCGGGCTAGCGGGCTATACCGGGGAGCTGTTTTTT.

The rearrangement links TRBV18 to TRBJ2-6; TRBD1 matches at 8 bases. The CDR3 spans 16 residues. Per the germline V gene, CDR1 is KGHSH and CDR2 is LQKENI. V gave up 2 bases and J gave up 2 bases; unmatched junction bases: 2. CDR3 coding DNA: TGTGCCAGCTCACCAGCGACAGGGGCTGGGGCCAACGTCCTGACTTTC. Protein sequence: CASSPATGAGANVLTF.